The 26 T cell receptor beta chains reported below all come from one sample, sequenced in a study of cytomegalovirus exposure and HLA in healthy donors. Sequenced by immunoSEQ multiplex PCR; TCRdb stores in-frame clones only, minus some. The sample yields 150,000 to 200,000 clones, about four fifths seen once. The sequenced sample consisted of PBMCs. All receptors derive from a man younger than 30 in good health and CMV-seropositive.

A few counts support this clone. V usage is TRBV14 and J usage is TRBJ2-2; the D is unclear. The V gene lost 4 bases and the J gene lost 8 bases, with 11 bases spanning the gap. CDR1 and CDR2 (germline): SGHDN, FVKESK. The CDR3 covers 13 residues. The CDR3 DNA sequence: TGTGCCAGCAGCCCCCGTGCGATTGGGGAGCTGTTTTTT. Translating it yields CASSPRAIGELFF.

The rearrangement uses TRBV5-5 and TRBJ1-2; D is uncertain. V gave up 0 bases and J gave up 6 bases, with 6 bases separating them. Per germline, CDR1 SGHKS and CDR2 YYEKEE (reference sequence). The CDR3 loop spans 12 amino acids. The CDR3 is CASSLGRDGYTF. The CDR3 DNA reads as TGTGCCAGCAGCTTGGGTCGGGATGGCTACACCTTC.

The rearrangement links TRBV30 to TRBJ2-1, with TRBD2 identical over 8 bases. The germline V gene has CDR1 GTSNPN and CDR2 SVGIG (reference sequence). This CDR3 contains 16 residues. V shed 3 bases, J shed 10 bases, and the junction held 17 bases outside the gene matches. CDR3 region: CAWRHRISGISGEQFF. DNA of the CDR3: TGTGCCTGGAGGCACCGGATTAGCGGGATCTCGGGAGAGCAGTTCTTC.

In DNA form, the CDR3 reads TGCGCCAGCAGCCACCAAATAGGGGCCTCCGGGGGGCCCTACGAGCAGTACTTC. This codes for CASSHQIGASGGPYEQYF. The J gene is TRBJ2-7, the V gene TRBV4-3; TRBD2 is a possible D gene (7 bases). V was clipped by 3 bases and J by 2 bases, with 23 bases between them. Germline loops: CDR1 LGHNA, CDR2 YSLEER. This CDR3 is built from 18 residues.

This chain connects TRBV4-1 to TRBJ1-1; D possibly corresponds to TRBD1 (6 bases). With 6 bases removed from V and 4 bases from J, the gap between germline ends came to 21 bases. Germline lookup yields CDR1 MGHRA and CDR2 YSYEKL. This CDR3 has 16 amino acids. CDR3 bases: TGCGCCAGCAGGAATGCTCAGGGGAAGAGAGCCACTGAAGCTTTCTTT. Amino acids: CASRNAQGKRATEAFF.

The chain joins TRBV9 to TRBJ2-5; tentative D call: TRBD2 (6 bases). Between the trimmed V and J ends, which lost 2 bases and 6 bases, there was a span of 17 bases. The CDR3 totals 15 residues. Germline-derived CDR1 and CDR2 are SGDLS and YYNGEE. The CDR3, as DNA: TGTGCCAGCAGCGTGTCGCCGGGAGCAGGAAAGACCCAGTACTTC. The encoded protein is CASSVSPGAGKTQYF.

J is TRBJ2-2 and V is TRBV19; D perhaps matches TRBD2 (6 bases). Germline V gene sequence: CDR1 LNHDA, CDR2 SQIVND (reference sequence). This CDR3 is 14 amino acids long. V gave up 6 bases and J gave up 2 bases, with 10 bases separating them. Written as DNA, the CDR3 is TGTGCCAGTAGGCCGGGAGAAAACACCGGGGAGCTGTTTTTT. Amino acids: CASRPGENTGELFF. The entire variable domain, with the rest obtained from reference TRBV19 and TRBJ2-2, is as follows: DGGITQSPKYLFRKEGQNVTLSCEQNLNHDAMYWYRQDPGQGLRLIYYSQIVNDFQKGDIAEGYSVSREKKESFPLTVTSAQKNPTAFYLCASRPGENTGELFFGEGSRLTVL.

V is TRBV5-4 and J is TRBJ2-7; D may be TRBD1 (6 bases). The V gene lost 4 bases and the J gene lost 3 bases, with 17 bases spanning the gap. Germline lookup yields CDR1 SGHNT and CDR2 YYREEE (reference sequence). This CDR3 is built from 15 residues. This chain's CDR3 is CASSKGQGLGYEQYF. CDR3 nucleotides: TGTGCCAGCAGCAAGGGCCAGGGGTTGGGCTACGAGCAGTACTTC.

The V gene is TRBV27, the J gene TRBJ1-2; TRBD1 matches 7 bases. Trimming cost V 6 bases and J 8 bases; bases outside gene matches: 9. Per the germline V gene, CDR1 is MNHEY and CDR2 is SMNVEV (reference sequence). This CDR3 is 13 amino acids long. In DNA, the CDR3 is TGTGCCAGCAGCGACAGGGAATCCTCGGGCTACACCTTC. It encodes CASSDRESSGYTF.

This clone was observed at least ten times. The CDR3 sequence: CASSQGLDTGELFF. The CDR3 DNA is TGCGCCAGCAGCCAAGGACTAGACACCGGGGAGCTGTTTTTT. The chain links TRBV4-3 to TRBJ2-2, with TRBD2 as a possible D gene (6 bases). Trimming removed 1 base from V and 3 bases from J, with 6 bases in between. The CDR3 contains 14 residues. Germline assignment: CDR1 LGHNA and CDR2 YSLEER.

The CDR3 region is CASGLTENTEAFF. The CDR3 region has the DNA TGTGCTAGTGGTTTGACAGAGAACACTGAAGCTTTCTTT. The V call is TRBV12-5, the J call TRBJ1-1; unclear D gene. Trimming stripped 2 bases from V and 1 base from J, with 5 bases between. The CDR3 length is 13 residues. The germline V gene has CDR1 LGHNT and CDR2 FRNRAP.

Of note for this clone: This sample includes further DNA sequences coding for the same CDR3. This sequence joins TRBV29-1 and TRBJ2-1, with 13 bases aligning to TRBD2. The CDR3 is made up of 13 amino acids. Germline trimming cut 7 bases from V and 4 bases from J; bases unmatched to any gene: 1. Germline V lookup: CDR1 SQVTM, CDR2 ANQGSEA. The CDR3 DNA reads TGCAGCGGGGGACTAGCGGGATACAATGAGCAGTTCTTC. It yields the protein CSGGLAGYNEQFF.

The genes are TRBV30 and TRBJ2-1; maybe TRBD2 (5 bases). The germline V and J ends were trimmed by 0 bases and 8 bases, with 20 bases remaining between them. Per germline, CDR1 GTSNPN and CDR2 SVGIG (reference sequence). CDR3 length: 16 amino acids. CDR3 sequence (DNA): TGTGCCTGGAGTGTACAGTCCAGAGCCGCCGGGGATGAGCAGTTCTTC. Residues: CAWSVQSRAAGDEQFF. Supplemented by reference TRBV30 and TRBJ2-1, the full variable domain reads SQTIHQWPATLVQPVGSPLSLECTVEGTSNPNLYWYRQAAGRGLQLLFYSVGIGQISSEVPQNLSASRPQDRQFILSSKKLLLSDSGFYLCAWSVQSRAAGDEQFFGPGTRLTVL.

The chain has TRBV27 and TRBJ2-2; TRBD1 might be the D (5 bases). Germline V gene lookup returns CDR1 MNHEY and CDR2 SMNVEV (reference sequence). The CDR3 has 15 amino acids. Trimming stripped 2 bases from V and 6 bases from J, with 13 bases between. CDR3 DNA: TGTGCCAGCAGTTTAGTAGGGGCCTGGTCCGGGGAGCTGTTTTTT. Its protein is CASSLVGAWSGELFF.

This clone appeared a few times. This chain uses TRBV5-1 with TRBJ2-5; D not certain. Germline-derived CDR1 and CDR2 are SGHRS and YFSETQ. This CDR3 is 14 amino acids long. V was clipped by 0 bases and J by 5 bases, with 11 bases between them. CDR3 region: CASSLDSIGETQYF. CDR3 bases: TGCGCCAGCAGCTTGGACTCGATCGGGGAGACCCAGTACTTC.

The chain has TRBV9 and TRBJ2-1; 13 bases are a match to TRBD2. Trimming removed 0 bases from V and 9 bases from J; junction bases left unmatched: 3. In germline, CDR1 is SGDLS, CDR2 YYNGEE. This CDR3 is 15 amino acids long. CDR3 sequence (DNA): TGTGCCAGCAGCGTAGCACTAGCGGGAGGGAGTGAGCAGTTCTTC. This gives the protein CASSVALAGGSEQFF.

The chain carries TRBV5-1 and TRBJ2-3; 8 bases are shared with TRBD1. The V and J ends lost 2 bases and 6 bases, in that order; junction bases with no gene match: 8. This CDR3 contains 15 residues. The germline V gene encodes CDR1 SGHRS and CDR2 YFSETQ. CDR3 region: CASSFRDRPYDTQYF. The CDR3, as DNA: TGCGCCAGCAGCTTCCGGGACAGGCCTTACGATACGCAGTATTTT.

Written as DNA, the CDR3 is TGTGCCAGCAGCCATAGCGACGGACAGGGAAATGAAAAACTGTTTTTT. Its protein product is CASSHSDGQGNEKLFF. The chain carries TRBV4-2 and TRBJ1-4; 8 positions match TRBD1. The CDR3 length is 16 residues. The V and J ends lost 3 bases and 5 bases, in that order; junction bases with no gene match: 8. Germline CDR1 reads LGHNA; CDR2 reads YNFKEQ.

This clone came up many times. The chain combines TRBV25-1 with TRBJ2-7, with 8 bases that match TRBD2. V lost 6 bases, J lost 5 bases, and 3 bases stayed unmatched. Germline CDR1 is MGHDK and CDR2 is SYGVNS. This CDR3 has 12 residues. CDR3: CASSPGGHEQYF. CDR3 coding DNA: TGTGCCAGCAGCCCGGGGGGGCACGAGCAGTACTTC.

CDR3 sequence (DNA): TGTGCCAGCAGCTTAGGCGGGCAGGGGAGCGTCCATGCAGCTTTCTTT. Protein: CASSLGGQGSVHAAFF. This sequence joins TRBV7-9 and TRBJ1-1; a possible D gene is TRBD1 (6 bases). The CDR3 runs 16 residues. CDR1 is SEHNR, CDR2 FQNEAQ, per germline (reference sequence). V lost 1 base, J lost 10 bases, and 22 bases lay in between.

The chain links TRBV5-1 to TRBJ2-7, with D tentatively TRBD1 (5 bases). Germline loops: CDR1 SGHRS, CDR2 YFSETQ. Trimming shortened V by 0 bases and J by 3 bases, and 13 bases separated the two germline ends. This CDR3 region has 15 residues. The CDR3 protein is CASSLAVGRLYEQYF. The CDR3 bases are TGCGCCAGCAGCTTGGCCGTGGGGCGCCTCTACGAGCAGTACTTC.

The genes are TRBV5-1 and TRBJ2-7; D uncertain. The CDR3 extends over 14 amino acids. The V gene's germline CDR1 is SGHRS and CDR2 YFSETQ. Trimming pared 4 bases from V and 0 bases from J, leaving 11 bases between. CDR3 bases: TGCGCCAGCAGCCCTCGACTCCGCTCCTACGAGCAGTACTTC. Amino acid sequence: CASSPRLRSYEQYF.

This clone was counted a single time. The V gene is TRBV28, the J gene TRBJ2-2; 7 nucleotides match TRBD2. Trimming took 7 bases from V and 3 from J; bases not matched to a gene: 2. The CDR3 has 13 amino acids. Germline V CDR1 and CDR2: MDHEN, SYDVKM. The DNA of the CDR3 is TGTGCCAGCAAAGGACTAGACACCGGGGAGCTGTTTTTT. Translating it yields CASKGLDTGELFF.

This clone was counted a few times. V is TRBV6-4 and J is TRBJ2-3; TRBD2 matches at 8 bases. The length of the CDR3 is 15 residues. V lost 0 bases and J lost 6; bases outside the gene matches: 5. Germline lookup yields CDR1 MRHNA and CDR2 SNTAGT. The CDR3 nucleotides read TGTGCCAGCAGTGACTCATCGGGAGGGCCCGATACGCAGTATTTT. Translation gives CASSDSSGGPDTQYF.

The chain is built from TRBV19 and TRBJ1-1; D is undetermined. The V gene lost 10 bases and the J gene lost 1 base, with 7 bases spanning the gap. This CDR3 spans 11 amino acids. Germline loops: CDR1 LNHDA, CDR2 SQIVND (reference sequence). The chain's CDR3 is CATGQNTEAFF. The CDR3 coding sequence is TGTGCCACTGGGCAGAACACTGAAGCTTTCTTT.

This chain links TRBV7-2 with TRBJ1-1; no clear D gene. This CDR3 has 14 residues. V was pared by 2 bases and J by 3 bases, with 10 bases between. Per the germline V gene, CDR1 is SGHTA and CDR2 is FQGNSA. The CDR3 loop is CASSLNGGDTEAFF. The CDR3 DNA is TGTGCCAGCAGCTTAAATGGCGGTGACACTGAAGCTTTCTTT.